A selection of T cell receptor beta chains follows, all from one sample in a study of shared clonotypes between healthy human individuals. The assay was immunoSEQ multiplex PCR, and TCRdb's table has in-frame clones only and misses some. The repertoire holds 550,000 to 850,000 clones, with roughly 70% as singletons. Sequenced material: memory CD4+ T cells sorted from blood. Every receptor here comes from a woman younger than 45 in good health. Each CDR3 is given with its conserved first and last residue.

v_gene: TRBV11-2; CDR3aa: CASSPGVPREQFF
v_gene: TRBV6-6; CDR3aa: CASSYGRQAFF
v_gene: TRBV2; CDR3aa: CASSPRTGALNYGYTF
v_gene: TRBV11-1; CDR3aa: CASSLGLSLEMNTQYF
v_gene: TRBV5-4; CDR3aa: CAIGAGLDEQFF
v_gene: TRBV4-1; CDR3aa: CASSQVSTRVTTDTQYF
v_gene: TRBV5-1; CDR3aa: CASSLEGLGYNEQFF
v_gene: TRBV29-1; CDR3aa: CSVRLGTRPEEQYF
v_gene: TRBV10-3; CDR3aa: CAISENGPLGEQYF
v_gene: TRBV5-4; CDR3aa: CASSLVYTSYNEQFF
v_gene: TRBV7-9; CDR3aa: CASRNTGGADTQYF
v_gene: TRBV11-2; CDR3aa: CASSLAGISNQPQHF
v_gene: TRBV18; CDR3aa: CASSPPGTALTDTQYF
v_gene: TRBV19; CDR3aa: CASSIGGTSGETQYF
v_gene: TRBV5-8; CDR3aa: CASSLYGGSNYGYTF
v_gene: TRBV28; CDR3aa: CASSVAGAGANVLTF
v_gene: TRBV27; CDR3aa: CASRLAGQGVQFF
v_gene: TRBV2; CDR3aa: CASSPGGGETQYF
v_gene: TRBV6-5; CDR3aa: CASRPRQGYQPQHF
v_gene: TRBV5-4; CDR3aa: CASSLLGAEPHSNIQYF
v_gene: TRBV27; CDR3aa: CATKTLSRETQYF
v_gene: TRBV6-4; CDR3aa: CASSEQGGNQPQHF
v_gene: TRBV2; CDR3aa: CASSEGLASGEQFF
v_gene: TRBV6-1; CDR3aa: CASSVTGPGGSYEQYF
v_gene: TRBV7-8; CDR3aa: CASSPQRESYGYTF
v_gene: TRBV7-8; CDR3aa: CASSLVAGVGTDTQYF
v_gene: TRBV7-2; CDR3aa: CASSFSRGQGTEAFF
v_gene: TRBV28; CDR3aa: CASSLSGTGRTGELFF
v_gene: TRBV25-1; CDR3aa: CASSEGLAGSYEQYF
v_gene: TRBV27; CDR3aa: CASSLRGGQGFGNTIYF
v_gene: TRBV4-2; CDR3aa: CASSWDVAGNEQFF
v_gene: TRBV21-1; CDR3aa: CASSPRQGGNSNQPQHF
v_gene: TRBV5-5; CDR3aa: CASSLRPGGPYGYTF
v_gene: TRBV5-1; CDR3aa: CASSKTGGFETQYF
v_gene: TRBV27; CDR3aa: CASSLGLAGADTQYF
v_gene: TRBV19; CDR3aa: CASSIFWGQYEQYF
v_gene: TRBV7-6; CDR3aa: CASSPQRETQYF